The clone carrying this T cell receptor (beta chain) occurred a few times. Its cognate antigen is unknown. TCR cDNA libraries came from RNA via a modified published protocol. Both ends of each TCR cDNA library bore sample-specific barcodes. Authors' methods: Each library had roughly 2 to 3.6 million CDR3 reads and about 90,000 to nearly 500,000 clonotypes. TCRdb fed the 5' RACE reads into MiXCR, producing one record per CDR3 protein. None of the V and J calls come from the authors' own analysis; TCRdb made them. The sample has around 380,000 distinct CDR3 sequences; over 25% are singletons. With 3 bases removed from V and 0 bases from J, the gap between germline ends came to 6 bases. Germline values: CDR1 SGHAT, CDR2 FQNNGV. The CDR3 sequence is 15 residues long. This entry is derived from a study of identical twins' blood T cells. Points from the study as a whole: Abundant TCRbeta CDR3s overlapped more between twins than with unrelated donors.

Sequenced input: PBMCs. The rearrangement uses TRBV11-2 and TRBJ1-6; no reliable D call. The source is a woman aged 18 to 55 in good health. CDR3 in DNA: TGTGCCAGCAGCTTGGCGAGCTCCTATAATTCACCCCTCCACTTT. Residues: CASSLASSYNSPLHF. The entire variable domain, with the rest obtained from reference TRBV11-2 and TRBJ1-6, is as follows: EAGVAQSPRYKIIEKRQSVAFWCNPISGHATLYWYQQILGQGPKLLIQFQNNGVVDDSQLPKDRFSAERLKGVDSTLKIQPAKLEDSAVYLCASSLASSYNSPLHFGNGTRLTVT.